The 6 T cell receptor beta chains below all came from one sample that was sequenced in a study of shared clonotypes between healthy human individuals. Generated by immunoSEQ multiplex PCR, the TCRdb table keeps only in-frame clones and is missing some. Of some 700,000 clones in the sample, 90% are singletons; the top ten hold more than 30%. The sample taken for sequencing was memory CD8+ T cells from PBMCs. Stated subset: CD45RO+ cells pooled with CCR7-negative TemRA cells. These receptors originate from a man younger than 30 in good health. Some clones in this sample may be carry-over from other donors' samples.

This chain joins TRBV5-4 and TRBJ2-2; D not resolved. V was clipped by 1 base and J by 1 base, with 5 bases between them. Germline V gene sequence: CDR1 SGHNT, CDR2 YYREEE (reference sequence). The CDR3 is 14 amino acids. CDR3 bases: TGTGCCAGCAGCTTGTGGGGGAACACCGGGGAGCTGTTTTTT. It is translated as CASSLWGNTGELFF.

This chain uses TRBV27 with TRBJ2-7, with 8 positions matching TRBD1. This CDR3 is built from 16 residues. In germline, CDR1 is MNHEY, CDR2 SMNVEV (reference sequence). V was pared by 7 bases and J by 2 bases, with 13 bases of the junction left unmatched. CDR3 region: CASKQEPGTGAYEQYF. In DNA form, the CDR3 reads TGTGCCAGCAAACAAGAACCCGGGACAGGCGCCTACGAGCAGTACTTC.

This chain links TRBV7-9 with TRBJ2-1; the match to TRBD2 covers 8 bases. The CDR3 sequence is 16 residues long. V shed 5 bases, J shed 2 bases, and the junction held 8 bases outside the gene matches. Germline V gene lookup returns CDR1 SEHNR and CDR2 FQNEAQ (reference sequence). CDR3 protein: CASSHRSGEAYNEQFF. CDR3 DNA: TGTGCCAGCAGCCACCGTAGCGGGGAAGCCTACAATGAGCAGTTCTTC.

V usage is TRBV27 and J usage is TRBJ2-3; TRBD2 might be the D (5 bases). From germline, CDR1 is MNHEY and CDR2 SMNVEV (reference sequence). Trimming removed 2 bases from V and 1 base from J, with 10 bases in between. CDR3 size: 15 residues. The DNA for the CDR3 is TGTGCCAGCAGTTTAGAGAGGGCGGGCACAGATACGCAGTATTTT. It specifies CASSLERAGTDTQYF.

This clone was seen a single time. The gene calls are TRBV13 and TRBJ2-7, with 7 bases fitting TRBD2. J gave up 6 bases and V 10 bases, and 3 bases lay outside the gene matches. This CDR3 spans 10 amino acids. The germline gives CDR1 PRHDT, CDR2 FYEKMQ (reference sequence). CDR3 in DNA: TGTGCCACGGGGGAGGGCGAGCAGTACTTC. Translated: CATGEGEQYF. The variable domain in full, with the rest retrieved from reference TRBV13 and TRBJ2-7, is AAGVIQSPRHLIKEKRETATLKCYPIPRHDTVYWYQQGPGQDPQFLISFYEKMQSDKGSIPDRFSAQQFSDYHSELNMSSLELGDSALYFCATGEGEQYFGPGTRLTVT.

The rearrangement uses TRBV9 and TRBJ2-3; 7 bases are shared with TRBD2. CDR1 is SGDLS, CDR2 YYNGEE, per germline. The ends lost 1 base at V and 4 bases at J; junction bases unmatched: 12. This CDR3 has 17 amino acids. The CDR3 DNA follows: TGTGCCAGCAGCGTAAGGGGTCTAGCGGAACTTCCAGATACGCAGTATTTT. Its translation is CASSVRGLAELPDTQYF.